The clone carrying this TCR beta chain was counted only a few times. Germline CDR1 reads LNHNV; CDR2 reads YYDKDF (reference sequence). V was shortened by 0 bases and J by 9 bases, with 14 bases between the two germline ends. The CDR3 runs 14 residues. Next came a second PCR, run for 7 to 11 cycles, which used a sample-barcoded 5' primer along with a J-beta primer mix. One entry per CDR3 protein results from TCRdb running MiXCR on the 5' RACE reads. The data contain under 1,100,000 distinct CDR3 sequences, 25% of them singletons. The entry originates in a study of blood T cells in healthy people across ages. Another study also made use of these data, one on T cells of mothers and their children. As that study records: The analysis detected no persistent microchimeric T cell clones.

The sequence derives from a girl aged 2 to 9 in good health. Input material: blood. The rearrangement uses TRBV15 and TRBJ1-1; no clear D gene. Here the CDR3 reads CATSRDTVTAKAFF. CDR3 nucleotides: TGTGCCACCAGCAGAGATACGGTCACTGCTAAAGCTTTCTTT.